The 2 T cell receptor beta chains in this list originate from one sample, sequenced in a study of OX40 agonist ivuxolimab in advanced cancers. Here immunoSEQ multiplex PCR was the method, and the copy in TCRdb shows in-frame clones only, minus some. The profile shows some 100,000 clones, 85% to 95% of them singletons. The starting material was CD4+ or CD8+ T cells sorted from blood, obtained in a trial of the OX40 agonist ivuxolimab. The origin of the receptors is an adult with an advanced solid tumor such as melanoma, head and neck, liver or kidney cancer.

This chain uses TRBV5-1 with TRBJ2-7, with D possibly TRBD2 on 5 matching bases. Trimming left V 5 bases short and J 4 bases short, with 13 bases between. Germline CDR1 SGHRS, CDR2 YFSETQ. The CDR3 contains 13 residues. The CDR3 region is CASRLGTTYEQYF. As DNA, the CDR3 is TGCGCCAGCAGACTAGGCACAACTTACGAGCAGTACTTC.

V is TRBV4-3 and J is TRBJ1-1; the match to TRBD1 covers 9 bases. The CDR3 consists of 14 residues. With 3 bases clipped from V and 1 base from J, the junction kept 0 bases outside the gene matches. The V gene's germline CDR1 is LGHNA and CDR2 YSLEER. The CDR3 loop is CASSQDRGNTEAFF. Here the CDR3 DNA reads TGCGCCAGCAGCCAGGACAGGGGGAACACTGAAGCTTTCTTT.